The 25 T cell receptor beta chains below all came from one sample that was sequenced in a study of PD-1 blockade in classical Hodgkin lymphoma. Sequencing used immunoSEQ multiplex PCR; TCRdb keeps in-frame clones, though not all of them. The sample gives 15,000 to 20,000 clones, roughly 65% of which show up once; nearly 2.5% is in the top ten. This sample's time point: cycle 4 day 1 (C4D1), after 6 weeks of nivolumab. With no exception, relapse followed autologous stem cell transplantation in all patients, and brentuximab vedotin exposure varied. It was by magnetic negative selection that CD4+ T cells were purified from thawed PBMCs. The sequenced sample was CD4+ T cells from blood, obtained before the fourth cycle of nivolumab. These receptors all come from a human donor with classical Hodgkin lymphoma.

This clone turned up a few times. The CDR3 bases are TGTGCCAGCAGCCAGTTAGAATCACAGGGGGAGGGCACTGAAGCTTTCTTT. Its protein is CASSQLESQGEGTEAFF. The chain couples TRBV14 to TRBJ1-1, with TRBD1 matching over 8 bases. The ends lost 3 bases at V and 4 bases at J; junction bases unmatched: 13. The CDR3 covers 17 residues. The V gene's germline CDR1 is SGHDN and CDR2 FVKESK.

The chain recombines TRBV5-1 with TRBJ2-1; no clear D. The CDR3 is 12 amino acids. V was cut by 4 bases and J by 10 bases, with 12 bases left in between. Looked up from germline, CDR1 is SGHRS and CDR2 is YFSETQ. In nucleotides, the CDR3 is TGCGCCAGCAGCCCCACCTATGCCGAGCAGTTCTTC. This encodes CASSPTYAEQFF. The variable domain in full, with the rest retrieved from reference TRBV5-1 and TRBJ2-1, is KAGVTQTPRYLIKTRGQQVTLSCSPISGHRSVSWYQQTPGQGLQFLFEYFSETQRNKGNFPGRFSGRQFSNSRSEMNVSTLELGDSALYLCASSPTYAEQFFGPGTRLTVL.

This clone was counted a single time. The gene calls are TRBV7-8 and TRBJ1-3, with D possibly TRBD1 on 5 matching bases. Germline assignment: CDR1 SGHVS and CDR2 FQNEAQ. Deletions cut 5 bases from V and 0 bases from J, with 11 bases between. The CDR3 totals 15 residues. Here the CDR3 DNA reads TGTGCCAGCAGCCCCCGGGGCTTCTCTGGAAACACCATATATTTT. This codes for CASSPRGFSGNTIYF.

The V gene is TRBV9, the J gene TRBJ1-1; tentatively, D is TRBD1 (5 bases). Germline loops: CDR1 SGDLS, CDR2 YYNGEE. The CDR3 runs to 13 residues. The V and J ends lost 4 bases and 2 bases respectively, with 9 bases between them. This CDR3 is CASSPGGNTEAFF. The CDR3 nucleotides are TGTGCCAGCAGCCCCGGGGGTAACACTGAAGCTTTCTTT.

The genes are TRBV7-2 and TRBJ2-1; maybe TRBD2 (5 bases). Trimming left V 3 bases short and J 6 bases short, with 15 bases between. The CDR3 runs 15 residues. Germline V gene lookup returns CDR1 SGHTA and CDR2 FQGNSA. The CDR3 sequence is CASSLDSGVFNEQFF. CDR3 DNA: TGTGCCAGCAGCTTGGATTCCGGGGTATTCAATGAGCAGTTCTTC.

This chain connects TRBV12-2 to TRBJ1-2; the table's D call of TRBD1 was not tested on the DNA. TRBV12-2 represents a pseudogene. The CDR3 contains 16 residues. CDR3 nucleotide sequence: TGTGCAAGTCGCTTAGTGGGGACAGGAAAACGGTATGGCTACACCTTC. Amino acids: CASRLVGTGKRYGYTF.

This clone rates as medium-sized. The chain is built from TRBV4-3 and TRBJ2-6; D call uncertain. Germline V lookup: CDR1 LGHNA, CDR2 YSLEER. V was pared by 0 bases and J by 4 bases, with 4 bases between. The CDR3 is 14 residues long. The DNA for the CDR3 is TGCGCCAGCAGCCAAGAATCCGGGGCCAACGTCCTGACTTTC. The encoded protein is CASSQESGANVLTF.

In nucleotides, the CDR3 is TGCGCCAGCAGCCAGCGGACTAGCGGAGCGAACACCGGGGAGCTGTTTTTT. Protein sequence: CASSQRTSGANTGELFF. V and J are TRBV4-1 and TRBJ2-2; TRBD2 agrees at 10 bases. CDR1 and CDR2 from the germline V gene are MGHRA and YSYEKL. The CDR3 sequence is 17 residues long. The junction had 4 bases not matched to a gene; V was cut back by 3 bases and J by 0 bases.

The J gene is TRBJ1-4, the V gene TRBV5-1; D unresolved. V dropped 1 base and J dropped 3 bases, with 7 bases sitting between them. The length of the CDR3 is 14 residues. Germline lookup yields CDR1 SGHRS and CDR2 YFSETQ. The CDR3: CASSLSASNEKLFF. CDR3 nucleotides: TGCGCCAGCAGCTTGAGTGCCTCTAATGAAAAACTGTTTTTT.

Remarks on this clone: The sample has other DNA sequences that encode this CDR3 too. V is TRBV5-1 and J is TRBJ2-6, with D possibly TRBD1 on 6 matching bases. Deletions cut 4 bases from V and 0 bases from J, with 11 bases between. CDR1 and CDR2 (germline): SGHRS, YFSETQ. This CDR3 region has 16 residues. The CDR3 DNA follows: TGCGCCAGCAGCCTCGGACAGACCTCTGGGGCCAACGTCCTGACTTTC. This codes for CASSLGQTSGANVLTF.

Only a few counts were recorded for this clone. The chain uses TRBV2 and TRBJ1-2; D remains ambiguous. This CDR3 is 13 amino acids long. Trimming removed 6 bases from V and 8 bases from J, with 16 bases in between. The V gene's germline CDR1 is SNHLY and CDR2 FYNNEI. The chain's CDR3 is CASSVEYGGGYTF. DNA for the CDR3: TGTGCCAGCAGCGTTGAGTACGGTGGAGGCTACACCTTC.

The chain joins TRBV10-3 to TRBJ2-1, with a tentative D call TRBD2 (6 bases). V dropped 11 bases and J dropped 1 base, with 12 bases sitting between them. Looked up from germline, CDR1 is ENHRY and CDR2 is SYGVKD. The length of the CDR3 is 13 residues. CDR3 DNA: TGTGCCGCGGGAAGGGGATCCTACAATGAGCAGTTCTTC. It is translated as CAAGRGSYNEQFF.

The rearrangement uses TRBV7-2 and TRBJ2-7; 11 nucleotides align to TRBD1. Germline loops: CDR1 SGHTA, CDR2 FQGNSA. The CDR3 has 15 amino acids. V dropped 2 bases and J dropped 4; count of bases not matched to a gene: 4. The CDR3 loop reads CASSLLGQGGYEQYF. The CDR3 region has the DNA TGTGCCAGCAGCTTATTGGGACAGGGGGGATACGAGCAGTACTTC.

DNA for the CDR3: TGTGCCAGCTCCATCCCCTCGGGGAAGACCCAGTACTTC. As protein: CASSIPSGKTQYF. This chain links TRBV25-1 with TRBJ2-5, with D perhaps TRBD2 (5 bases). The CDR3 covers 13 residues. V lost 8 bases and J 6 bases, leaving 16 bases between the germline ends. CDR1 MGHDK and CDR2 SYGVNS come from the germline V gene.

This clone ranks as medium-sized. J is TRBJ1-5 and V is TRBV4-3; D is undetermined. Trimming pared 0 bases from V and 4 bases from J, leaving 4 bases between. The CDR3 runs to 13 residues. Germline assignment: CDR1 LGHNA and CDR2 YSLEER. The DNA of the CDR3 is TGCGCCAGCAGCCAAGACAGGAATCAGCCCCAGCATTTT. The encoded protein is CASSQDRNQPQHF.

This chain uses TRBV5-1 with TRBJ2-5; 7 bases are shared with TRBD2. This CDR3 contains 15 residues. Germline V gene data show CDR1 as SGHRS and CDR2 as YFSETQ. J lost 4 bases, V lost 4 bases, and 10 bases had no gene match. The CDR3 DNA reads as TGCGCCAGCAGCCAAGGCCACACGGGGGGAGAGACCCAGTACTTC. Translating gives CASSQGHTGGETQYF.

The V and J genes are TRBV11-3 and TRBJ1-2; 7 bases match TRBD1. CDR3 size: 14 residues. Germline V lookup: CDR1 SGHNT, CDR2 YENEEA. J gave up 6 bases and V 5 bases, and 9 bases lay outside the gene matches. CDR3 in amino acids: CASSPRQGLDGYTF. The CDR3 DNA is TGTGCCAGCAGCCCACGACAGGGTTTGGATGGCTACACCTTC. The complete variable domain, with remaining parts taken from reference TRBV11-3 and TRBJ1-2, reads EAGVVQSPRYKIIEKKQPVAFWCNPISGHNTLYWYLQNLGQGPELLIRYENEEAVDDSQLPKDRFSAERLKGVDSTLKIQPAELGDSAVYLCASSPRQGLDGYTFGSGTRLTVV.

This sequence joins TRBV30 and TRBJ1-1; tentative D call: TRBD1 (5 bases). The CDR3 extends over 14 amino acids. V shed 0 bases and J shed 1 base, with 9 bases lying between them. Germline V gene lookup returns CDR1 GTSNPN and CDR2 SVGIG (reference sequence). Here the CDR3 DNA reads TGTGCCTGGAGTGTGCCCGACAGGAACACTGAAGCTTTCTTT. Translating it yields CAWSVPDRNTEAFF.

This rearrangement joins TRBV7-9 to TRBJ2-5; perhaps TRBD2 as D (6 bases). The CDR3 runs 14 residues. Germline lookup yields CDR1 SEHNR and CDR2 FQNEAQ (reference sequence). V was cut by 5 bases and J by 0 bases, with 10 bases left in between. CDR3 amino acids: CASSAGRNQETQYF. CDR3 nucleotides: TGTGCCAGCAGCGCGGGACGGAACCAAGAGACCCAGTACTTC.

J is TRBJ2-7 and V is TRBV19; the match to TRBD2 covers 8 bases. CDR1 and CDR2 (germline): LNHDA, SQIVND (reference sequence). The CDR3 is made up of 13 amino acids. Germline trimming cut 3 bases from V and 5 bases from J; bases unmatched to any gene: 3. The CDR3 protein is CASSIFGRDEQYF. As DNA, the CDR3 is TGTGCCAGTAGTATCTTCGGGAGGGACGAGCAGTACTTC.

The chain carries TRBV18 and TRBJ1-4; possibly TRBD1 for D (6 bases). CDR1 KGHSH and CDR2 LQKENI come from the germline V gene. V dropped 4 bases and J dropped 8 bases, with 8 bases sitting between them. The CDR3 spans 12 residues. The CDR3 region is CASSQTGEKLFF. CDR3 DNA sequence: TGTGCCAGCTCACAGACAGGCGAAAAACTGTTTTTT.

CDR3 amino acids: CASIDTGDADTQYF. CDR3 nucleotide sequence: TGTGCCAGCATAGATACAGGGGACGCAGATACGCAGTATTTT. The chain is built from TRBV19 and TRBJ2-3; 7 nucleotides align to TRBD1. The CDR3 extends over 14 amino acids. Germline V gene lookup returns CDR1 LNHDA and CDR2 SQIVND (reference sequence). Trimming cost V 9 bases and J 4 bases; bases outside gene matches: 10.

V and J are TRBV7-8 and TRBJ1-3; D call uncertain. Germline-derived CDR1 and CDR2 are SGHVS and FQNEAQ. V lost 7 bases and J lost 0, with 13 bases in between. The CDR3 length is 15 residues. The CDR3 spells CASTAVSYSGNTIYF. The CDR3, as DNA: TGTGCCAGCACGGCAGTTTCGTACTCTGGAAACACCATATATTTT.

This sequence joins TRBV6-1 and TRBJ2-7, with TRBD1 matching over 10 bases. The germline V gene encodes CDR1 MNHNS and CDR2 SASEGT. CDR3 length equals 15 residues. Trimming took 7 bases from V and 5 from J; bases not matched to a gene: 11. The CDR3 DNA sequence: TGTGCCAGCATCAGGTTCCCGGGACAGGGGAACGAGCAGTACTTC. It codes for CASIRFPGQGNEQYF.

This chain links TRBV2 with TRBJ2-3, with TRBD1 matching over 9 bases. The V segment lost 5 bases and the J segment 0 bases; nucleotides outside the gene matches: 3. CDR3 length equals 15 residues. Germline V gene sequence: CDR1 SNHLY, CDR2 FYNNEI. For the CDR3, the DNA is TGTGCCAGCAGTACAGGGGGCCTAAGCACAGATACGCAGTATTTT. This sequence encodes CASSTGGLSTDTQYF.